This TCR beta chain originates from a study of identical twins. There were only healthy Caucasians among the donors. V lost 0 bases, J lost 1 base, and 11 bases lay in between. The V gene's germline CDR1 is SGHRS and CDR2 YFSETQ. CDR3 length: 16 residues. This clonotype was counted ten times or more. Its antigen is not identified. TCRdb fed the 5' RACE reads into MiXCR, producing one record per CDR3 protein. The sample has 120,000 to 150,000 distinct CDR3 sequences; around 3.4% are singletons. Findings and caveats of the study: In zero-insertion analyses, partial confounding could arise from invariant MAIT and iNKT cells. Compared with unrelated sharing, twin-shared out-of-frame alpha sequences had more low-probability sequences. Insertion counts were lower in abundant cord blood beta clonotypes, a trend that memory repertoires did not show.

The chain is built from TRBV5-1 and TRBJ1-3; D perhaps matches TRBD1 (5 bases). Material for sequencing was memory T cells sorted from blood. The sequence was collected from a man aged 18-30 years in good health. The CDR3 coding sequence is TGCGCCAGCAGCTTGGATCCCGGGGGGTCTGGAAACACCATATATTTT. Translation: CASSLDPGGSGNTIYF.